At least ten counts were recorded for the clone carrying this TCR beta chain. Its antigen is as yet unknown. MiXCR, applied by TCRdb to the 5' RACE reads, yields one record per CDR3 protein. This sample yields about 470,000 distinct CDR3 sequences, of which more than 20% are seen a single time; approximately 2.9% belongs to the top ten. The entry originates in a study of identical twins. Study observations and caveats: Carriage of fewer insertions was seen in abundant cord blood beta clonotypes, whereas memory repertoires showed none. There was an excess of low generation probability in the out-of-frame alpha sequences that twins shared.

V was cut by 6 bases and J by 3 bases, with 14 bases left in between. CDR1 and CDR2 from the germline V gene are MGHRA and YSYEKL. The CDR3 is 14 residues long. In addition, the sample was reused for a study of T cells expressing NK-cell markers. That paper adds: HCMV specificity of the expanded NKG2C+ T cell clones was not established.

The J gene is TRBJ1-1, the V gene TRBV4-1; D is perhaps TRBD1 (5 bases). The receptor was derived from a woman aged 18 to 35 in good health. Sequenced sample: CD4+ T cells sorted from blood. CDR3 residues: CASRGILRDTEAFF. CDR3 coding DNA: TGCGCCAGCAGAGGGATCCTCAGGGACACTGAAGCTTTCTTT.